The T cell receptor (beta chain) under discussion was sequenced for a study of type 1 regulatory T cells. Study-wide background: This in vitro CD4 product, T-allo10, is enriched for Tr1 cells and alloantigen-specific.

The CDR3 sequence is 14 residues long. With 2 bases clipped from V and 8 bases from J, the junction kept 8 bases outside the gene matches. Germline CDR1 SEHNR, CDR2 FQNEAQ (reference sequence). This clonotype was counted only a few times. Via MiXCR, TCRdb re-called the reads, giving one row per CDR3 protein. The table lists some 89,000 distinct CDR3 sequences, around 30% of them singletons. Sequencing was performed on CD4+ T cells, either the whole sample or a sorted fraction (not recorded which). This clonotype originated in a human donor in good health. The genes are TRBV7-9 and TRBJ2-7; TRBD2 agrees at 8 bases. CDR3 sequence: CASSLNPAGAKQYF. The CDR3 DNA is TGTGCCAGCAGCTTAAACCCAGCGGGAGCGAAGCAGTACTTC. The whole variable domain, remainder taken from reference TRBV7-9 and TRBJ2-7, is DTGVSQNPRHKITKRGQNVTFRCDPISEHNRLYWYRQTLGQGPEFLTYFQNEAQLEKSRLLSDRFSAERPKGSFSTLEIQRTEQGDSAMYLCASSLNPAGAKQYFGPGTRLTVT.